This T cell receptor beta chain stems from a study of blood T cell repertoires in COVID-19. Study-wide background: COVID-19 samples, acute and convalescent, were from the United States, Italy and Spain.

In the original workflow: Reference gene primer amplification gave estimated nucleated cell counts. Clones were read by immunoSEQ multiplex PCR, and TCRdb kept only the in-frame ones, dropping some. The V and J calls and clone size are taken from that table; D and trimming were inferred from the DNA. The sample contains 190,000 or so clones, around 82% of which appear only once. There are 16 residues in the CDR3. Germline CDR1 and CDR2: LNHDA and SQIVND (reference sequence). V was clipped by 3 bases and J by 3 bases; unmatched bases: 6. The rearrangement links TRBV19 to TRBJ2-1; TRBD2 matches 9 bases. Material for sequencing was peripheral blood. This clonotype originated in an elderly woman with acute or convalescent COVID-19. CDR3 nucleotides: TGTGCCAGTAGTATCAGGGCTAGCGGGGTCTACAATGAGCAGTTCTTC. Amino acid sequence: CASSIRASGVYNEQFF.